Listed here is a single T cell receptor beta chain. The antigen remains unidentified. The sample is drawn from a study of CD8 T cells in ankylosing spondylitis. General study points: A motif of several highly homologous TCR beta variants was seen as apparently characteristic of ankylosing spondylitis blood. Reportedly, significant enrichment of disease-linked clones occurred in matched ankylosing spondylitis synovial fluid.

One entry per CDR3 protein, called by TCRdb with MiXCR from the 5' RACE reads. The sample records about 300,000 distinct CDR3 sequences, 20% being singletons. V trimming: 7 bases; J trimming: 3 bases; junction bases outside the gene matches: 8. The CDR3 totals 16 residues. Germline assignment: CDR1 MNHNS and CDR2 SASEGT. This TCR was recovered from a female donor with ankylosing spondylitis or in good health (not recorded which). The J gene is TRBJ2-3, the V gene TRBV6-1; TRBD2 agrees at 12 bases. The specimen sequenced was blood, either unsorted or a sorted T cell fraction (not recorded which). For the CDR3, the DNA is TGTGCCAGCAAACCTAGCGGGAGGGCCGGGACAGATACGCAGTATTTT. As protein: CASKPSGRAGTDTQYF.